These T cell receptor beta chains were read from a single sample in a study of shared T cell receptors in the human thymus. Profiling relied on immunoSEQ multiplex PCR, and the TCRdb table lists in-frame clones only, not all of them. The data contain about 380,000 clones, 95% of them singletons. The sample comprised thymocytes. Every receptor here comes from a human donor. Both conserved end residues are part of each CDR3. Fields, in order: clone size, V gene, J gene, D gene, CDR3 DNA, CDR3 protein. The D gene is left open where the match is weak. Rows may omit the clone size; those that give it use once, few, many or a size class.

size: -
V: TRBV27
J: TRBJ2-5
D: -
DNA: TGTGCCAGCAGTTTAGGGGTAGAAGAGACCCAGTACTTC
CDR3: CASSLGVEETQYF

size: -
V: TRBV7-6
J: TRBJ1-3
D: -
DNA: TGTGCCAGCAGCTTACGGGGCCGAAGAAACACCATATATTTT
CDR3: CASSLRGRRNTIYF

size: -
V: TRBV7-2
J: TRBJ2-7
D: TRBD1
DNA: TGTGCCAGCAGCCTAGGGACAGACTTCTCCTACGAGCAGTACTTC
CDR3: CASSLGTDFSYEQYF

size: few
V: TRBV27
J: TRBJ1-1
D: TRBD1
DNA: TGTGCCAGCAGTGGGGACAGGGGGAACACTGAAGCTTTCTTT
CDR3: CASSGDRGNTEAFF

size: -
V: TRBV20-1
J: TRBJ1-1
D: -
DNA: TGCACCGTCAGAGCAAATGAAGCTTTCTTT
CDR3: CTVRANEAFF

size: -
V: TRBV10-2
J: TRBJ2-3
D: -
DNA: TGCGCCAGCAGTGAGTCCCGGGAACCTCCGCGAGATACGCAGTATTTT
CDR3: CASSESREPPRDTQYF

size: -
V: TRBV10-3
J: TRBJ2-2
D: -
DNA: TGTGCCCCGAGGATAGGGCCTCTCGGGACACCTAACACCGGGGAGCTGTTTTTT
CDR3: CAPRIGPLGTPNTGELFF

size: -
V: TRBV5-5
J: TRBJ2-1
D: TRBD2
DNA: TGTGCCAGCAGCCCCCGGACTAGCGGGAAGGGGTGTGAGCAGTTCTTC
CDR3: CASSPRTSGKGCEQFF

size: -
V: TRBV27
J: TRBJ2-1
D: -
DNA: TGTGCCAGCAGTCTATCCTCGGCCGGGGATGAGCAGTTCTTC
CDR3: CASSLSSAGDEQFF

size: -
V: TRBV7-8
J: TRBJ1-1
D: -
DNA: TGTGCCAGCAGCTCTACCTTGACAGGCGGTTTTGGGTACACTGAAGCTTTCTTT
CDR3: CASSSTLTGGFGYTEAFF

size: -
V: TRBV4-2
J: TRBJ2-1
D: -
DNA: TGTGCCAGCAGCCAAGGAAACAGGGCACCCAAAACGCGGAAGCAGTTCTTC
CDR3: CASSQGNRAPKTRKQFF

size: -
V: TRBV19
J: TRBJ2-3
D: -
DNA: TGTGCCAGTAGTATTCGAGGGGACATTGCCGACACAGATACGCAGTATTTT
CDR3: CASSIRGDIADTDTQYF

size: -
V: TRBV5-4
J: TRBJ2-1
D: TRBD2
DNA: TGTGCCAGCAGCCCGGACCGGACTAGCGGGGTCAATGAGCAGTTCTTC
CDR3: CASSPDRTSGVNEQFF

size: once
V: TRBV10-3
J: TRBJ2-5
D: TRBD1
DNA: TGTGCCATCAGTGAGGGCAATCCGGGACAGGGGCAAGAGACCCAGTACTTC
CDR3: CAISEGNPGQGQETQYF

size: -
V: TRBV10-2
J: TRBJ1-1
D: -
DNA: TGCGCCACCTTGGACAGCCAGACTCTGTCACCGAACACTGAAGCTTTCTTT
CDR3: CATLDSQTLSPNTEAFF

size: -
V: TRBV27
J: TRBJ1-4
D: -
DNA: TGTGCCAGCACTTCCGGGACGGATGCAACTAATGAAAAACTGTTTTTT
CDR3: CASTSGTDATNEKLFF

size: -
V: TRBV7-2
J: TRBJ2-3
D: -
DNA: TGTGCCAGCAGCGGGGGAGGCACAGATACGCAGTATTTT
CDR3: CASSGGGTDTQYF

size: -
V: TRBV7-9
J: TRBJ1-2
D: TRBD1
DNA: TGTGCCAGCAGCCAAGGACAGGGCAACGACGGGGGCTACACCTTC
CDR3: CASSQGQGNDGGYTF

size: -
V: TRBV12-5
J: TRBJ2-1
D: TRBD2
DNA: TGTGCTAGTGGTACCCCGGGTAGCGGGACCCCCAATGAGCAGTTCTTC
CDR3: CASGTPGSGTPNEQFF

size: -
V: TRBV28
J: TRBJ2-6
D: TRBD2
DNA: TGTGCCAGCAACTCCCAAAAGCGGGAATCTGGGGCCAACGTCCTGACTTTC
CDR3: CASNSQKRESGANVLTF

size: -
V: TRBV7-9
J: TRBJ1-3
D: -
DNA: TGTGCCAGCAGCTTCAGGGACCGGAGGTCTGGAAACACCATATATTTT
CDR3: CASSFRDRRSGNTIYF

size: -
V: TRBV2
J: TRBJ1-5
D: -
DNA: TGTGCCAGCAGGTCTACGGACGTAAATAGCAATCAGCCCCAGCATTTT
CDR3: CASRSTDVNSNQPQHF

size: -
V: TRBV28
J: TRBJ1-2
D: TRBD1
DNA: TGTGCCAGCAGTATACAGGGGGCTTGGGATGGCTACACCTTC
CDR3: CASSIQGAWDGYTF

size: -
V: TRBV27
J: TRBJ2-1
D: -
DNA: TGTGCCAGCAGTTTTTGGGGGATAGACAATGAGCAGTTCTTC
CDR3: CASSFWGIDNEQFF

size: once
V: TRBV28
J: TRBJ2-1
D: TRBD2
DNA: TGTGCCAGCAGATCGAAGGAGCGGGAGGTGGATGAGCAGTTCTTC
CDR3: CASRSKEREVDEQFF

size: -
V: TRBV30
J: TRBJ1-1
D: -
DNA: TGTGCCTGGAGTGTACAACGGGGGCCGGGAACTGAAGCTTTCTTT
CDR3: CAWSVQRGPGTEAFF

size: -
V: TRBV9
J: TRBJ1-3
D: TRBD1
DNA: TGTGCCAGCAGTGAAGGGACAGGGGGCTACTCTGGAAACACCATATATTTT
CDR3: CASSEGTGGYSGNTIYF

size: once
V: TRBV6-6
J: TRBJ2-1
D: TRBD1
DNA: TGTGCCAGCAGTCGGGACAGGGGACTGGACAATGAGCAGTTCTTC
CDR3: CASSRDRGLDNEQFF

size: -
V: TRBV28
J: TRBJ1-2
D: -
DNA: TGTGCCAGCAGTTTATCCCGGTCCCAATATGGCTACACCTTC
CDR3: CASSLSRSQYGYTF

size: once
V: TRBV5-4
J: TRBJ2-5
D: TRBD1
DNA: TGTGCCAGCAGCCACGGGACAGAAGAGACCCAGTACTTC
CDR3: CASSHGTEETQYF

size: -
V: TRBV5-1
J: TRBJ2-1
D: TRBD2
DNA: TGCGCCAGCAGCCCGGGACTAGCGGGAGGGCCCTACAATGAGCAGTTCTTC
CDR3: CASSPGLAGGPYNEQFF

size: -
V: TRBV27
J: TRBJ2-1
D: -
DNA: TGTGCCAGCAGTTTACCCGCACGTACTTACAATGAGCAGTTCTTC
CDR3: CASSLPARTYNEQFF

size: -
V: TRBV5-1
J: TRBJ2-1
D: TRBD2
DNA: TGCGCCAGCAGCTTGGCAGCGGGAGACTACAATGAGCAGTTCTTC
CDR3: CASSLAAGDYNEQFF

size: once
V: TRBV6-1
J: TRBJ2-1
D: TRBD2
DNA: TGTGCCAGCAGTGACACTAGCGGGAGAGGCTATGAGCAGTTCTTC
CDR3: CASSDTSGRGYEQFF

size: -
V: TRBV5-1
J: TRBJ2-7
D: -
DNA: TGCGCCAGCAGCCCGGTAACGTCCAGACTGGCCAGAAACTACGAGCAGTACTTC
CDR3: CASSPVTSRLARNYEQYF

size: -
V: TRBV10-3
J: TRBJ1-1
D: -
DNA: TGTGCCATCAGTGCCGGCAAGAACACTGAAGCTTTCTTT
CDR3: CAISAGKNTEAFF

size: -
V: TRBV19
J: TRBJ1-1
D: -
DNA: TGTGCCAGTAGCTTTCGCGCCAGACAGTTGAACACTGAAGCTTTCTTT
CDR3: CASSFRARQLNTEAFF

size: -
V: TRBV7-8
J: TRBJ2-1
D: TRBD1
DNA: TGTGCCAGCAGCTCTAAACAGGGGGCTGACAATGAGCAGTTCTTC
CDR3: CASSSKQGADNEQFF